This TCR beta chain emerged from a study of vaccination effects on CD4 cells after COVID-19. Study-wide results and caveats: Late after vaccination, infection- and vaccine-induced clones showed marked clonal contraction.

Expansion with viral peptide pools was applied to antigen-specific CD4+ T cells by the ViraFEST assay prior to sequencing. Cells that had been cultured for less than 13 days were the source of isolated CD4+ T cells. BNT162b2 vaccine or mRNA-1273 vaccine was given to participants in two doses. None of these healthy vaccinees had been infected with SARS-CoV-2 before vaccination. It was on days 3 and 7 that half the medium was replaced with IL-2 medium. Notes on this clone: What it binds is not known.

Profiled with immunoSEQ multiplex PCR; TCRdb holds only in-frame clones, not every one. The data show more than 50,000 clones, 76% seen once. This CDR3 region has 16 residues. The germline CDR1 and CDR2 sequences are MNHNS and SASEGT. Germline trimming cut 3 bases from V and 9 bases from J; bases unmatched to any gene: 11. The receptor's source is a human donor who received a COVID-19 vaccine. The chain employs TRBV6-1 and TRBJ2-1; TRBD2 agrees at 10 bases. The source material was CD4+ T cells from PBMCs cultured with HCoV-OC43 spike peptides, sampled after COVID-19 vaccination. The sample's subset: HCoV-OC43 spike overlapping peptide pool stimulation. This CDR3 reads CASSEKRGGLVTEQFF. CDR3 DNA: TGTGCCAGCAGTGAGAAGCGGGGGGGCCTAGTTACTGAGCAGTTCTTC.